The T cell receptor (beta chain) under discussion was sequenced for a study of T-cell memory formation after mild COVID-19. A few counts support this clonotype. Each CDR3 protein is one row after TCRdb ran MiXCR on the 5' RACE reads. The table lists some 210,000 distinct CDR3 sequences, roughly a tenth of them singletons. This TCR was recovered from a man younger than 35 who had mild COVID-19 (a few samples of this study predate the infection). Cell type and time point are not known. The sequenced material came from PBMCs or a T cell subset sorted from them (not recorded which).

CDR3 sequence: CASSDNGIDQETQYF. In DNA form, the CDR3 reads TGTGCCAGCAGTGATAACGGGATAGACCAAGAGACCCAGTACTTC. The rearrangement links TRBV25-1 to TRBJ2-5, with D perhaps TRBD2 (5 bases). The CDR3 is made up of 15 amino acids. The germline V gene encodes CDR1 MGHDK and CDR2 SYGVNS. V was clipped by 3 bases and J by 0 bases, with 11 bases between them.